The next 24 T cell receptor beta chains were all read from a single sample in a study of blood T cell repertoires in COVID-19. The assay was immunoSEQ multiplex PCR, and TCRdb's table has in-frame clones only and misses some. The table includes approximately 230,000 clones, approximately 80% detected once. Sequences were obtained from PBMCs or T cells enriched from blood (not recorded which). These receptors all stem from a middle-aged man who had recovered from COVID-19.

J is TRBJ1-5 and V is TRBV5-5; a possible D gene is TRBD1 (5 bases). CDR1 and CDR2 from the germline V gene are SGHKS and YYEKEE (reference sequence). Between the trimmed V and J ends, which lost 4 bases and 2 bases, there was a span of 13 bases. CDR3 size: 15 residues. CDR3 sequence reads: CASSPRGGGNQPQHF. In nucleotides, the CDR3 is TGTGCCAGCAGCCCACGGGGGGGAGGCAATCAGCCCCAGCATTTT.

The V gene is TRBV6-1, the J gene TRBJ1-6; the D is unclear. Germline CDR1 reads MNHNS; CDR2 reads SASEGT. This CDR3 is 16 amino acids long. Trimming took 0 bases from V and 5 from J, leaving 11 bases between them. The CDR3 loop reads CASSEAVSSNNSPLHF. The CDR3 DNA sequence: TGTGCCAGCAGTGAAGCGGTCTCCAGTAATAATTCACCCCTCCACTTT.

This chain connects TRBV11-2 to TRBJ2-7; 9 nucleotides agree with TRBD1. Germline values: CDR1 SGHAT, CDR2 FQNNGV. The CDR3 spans 15 residues. The trim removed 0 bases at V and 5 bases at J, leaving 5 bases unmatched. The CDR3 sequence: CASSLDRTGADEQYF. CDR3 DNA: TGTGCCAGCAGCTTAGATCGGACAGGGGCTGACGAGCAGTACTTC.

This clone was seen a handful of times. The chain recombines TRBV4-3 with TRBJ1-2; 9 bases match TRBD1. V shed 4 bases and J 2 bases; nucleotides not matched to a gene: 5. The CDR3 runs to 15 residues. Germline CDR1 reads LGHNA; CDR2 reads YSLEER. CDR3 loop: CASSPRTGANYGYTF. The CDR3 bases are TGCGCCAGCAGCCCGCGGACAGGGGCGAACTATGGCTACACCTTC.

V gene TRBV27 combines with J gene TRBJ1-4, with 8 nucleotides matching TRBD1. Germline CDR1 and CDR2: MNHEY and SMNVEV (reference sequence). Trimming at V came to 7 bases and at J to 10 bases, leaving 11 bases not matched to a gene. This CDR3 region has 14 residues. CDR3 sequence (DNA): TGTGCCAGCACCCAGGCCAGGGGGCAAGGAAAACTGTTTTTT. Amino acid sequence: CASTQARGQGKLFF.

V gene TRBV5-4 combines with J gene TRBJ2-2; TRBD2 agrees at 11 bases. V gave up 7 bases and J gave up 5 bases; unmatched junction bases: 7. The CDR3 runs to 15 residues. CDR1 SGHNT and CDR2 YYREEE come from the germline V gene (reference sequence). The CDR3 loop is CASGTSGGPTGELFF. The CDR3 region has the DNA TGTGCCAGCGGAACTAGCGGGGGCCCTACCGGGGAGCTGTTTTTT.

This chain connects TRBV28 to TRBJ1-5; TRBD1 matches at 12 bases. V shed 11 bases and J 0 bases; nucleotides not matched to a gene: 14. The germline V gene encodes CDR1 MDHEN and CDR2 SYDVKM. The CDR3 has 18 amino acids. CDR3 coding DNA: TGTGCCTCCCGAGGGGGGACAGGGGGCTATTATAGCAATCAGCCCCAGCATTTT. Protein: CASRGGTGGYYSNQPQHF. The full variable domain, with the rest looked up from reference TRBV28 and TRBJ1-5, is DVKVTQSSRYLVKRTGEKVFLECVQDMDHENMFWYRQDPGLGLRLIYFSYDVKMKEKGDIPEGYSVSREKKERFSLILESASTNQTSMYLCASRGGTGGYYSNQPQHFGDGTRLSIL.

The V and J genes are TRBV4-2 and TRBJ1-5; D is uncertain. Germline lookup yields CDR1 LGHNA and CDR2 YNFKEQ. V was clipped by 0 bases and J by 2 bases, with 11 bases between them. The CDR3 is made up of 16 amino acids. The CDR3 nucleotides are TGTGCCAGCAGCCAAGAGGTGGGCGTCGGCAATCAGCCCCAGCATTTT. Its translation: CASSQEVGVGNQPQHF.

V usage is TRBV3-1 (or the pseudogene TRBV3-2) and J usage is TRBJ2-3, with 8 nucleotides matching TRBD2. Germline CDR1 LGHDT, CDR2 YNNKEL (reference sequence). CDR3 length: 15 amino acids. The V segment lost 4 bases and the J segment 2 bases; nucleotides outside the gene matches: 5. The CDR3 DNA reads TGTGCCAGCAGCCCCGGGGGGGCCCACACAGATACGCAGTATTTT. Amino acids: CASSPGGAHTDTQYF.

The genes are TRBV6-5 and TRBJ2-1, with D possibly matching TRBD2 (6 bases). Per the germline V gene, CDR1 is MNHEY and CDR2 is SVGAGI. V gave up 5 bases and J gave up 0 bases, with 11 bases separating them. The CDR3 is 15 residues long. The CDR3, as DNA: TGTGCCAGCAGTCTGGGCGGGGACTCCTACAATGAGCAGTTCTTC. It codes for CASSLGGDSYNEQFF.

The chain combines TRBV18 with TRBJ1-2; 7 nucleotides agree with TRBD1. The CDR3 totals 13 residues. Germline CDR1 is KGHSH and CDR2 is LQKENI. V shed 5 bases and J 4 bases; nucleotides not matched to a gene: 4. The CDR3 DNA reads as TGTGCCAGCTCATCAACAGGGGCCTATGGCTACACCTTC. It specifies CASSSTGAYGYTF.

This sequence joins TRBV7-9 and TRBJ1-1; TRBD1 matches 8 bases. CDR3 size: 16 residues. V lost 2 bases and J lost 5; bases outside the gene matches: 10. Germline lookup yields CDR1 SEHNR and CDR2 FQNEAQ (reference sequence). CDR3 amino acids: CASSLQGADLGTEAFF. CDR3 DNA: TGTGCCAGCAGCTTACAGGGGGCGGATTTGGGAACTGAAGCTTTCTTT.

The J gene is TRBJ1-3, the V gene TRBV7-9; a possible D gene is TRBD1 (6 bases). CDR3 length: 15 amino acids. CDR1 and CDR2 from the germline V gene are SEHNR and FQNEAQ (reference sequence). Trimming removed 3 bases at V and 0 bases at J, with 9 bases between. This CDR3 reads CASSLGHNSGNTIYF. DNA of the CDR3: TGTGCCAGCAGCTTGGGACACAACTCTGGAAACACCATATATTTT.

The rearrangement links TRBV3-1 (or the pseudogene TRBV3-2) to TRBJ1-4; 7 bases line up with TRBD1. J was trimmed by 6 bases and V by 3 bases; bases with no gene match: 10. The CDR3 sequence is 16 residues long. CDR1 is LGHDT and CDR2 is YNNKEL in the germline V gene (reference sequence). Written as DNA, the CDR3 is TGTGCCAGCAGCCATCATTCGGCAGGGGGGCATGAAAAACTGTTTTTT. Protein: CASSHHSAGGHEKLFF.

This sequence joins TRBV5-4 and TRBJ2-5; 8 nucleotides align to TRBD2. Unmatched junction bases numbered 13, after V lost 5 bases and J lost 7 bases. The CDR3 totals 15 residues. In germline, CDR1 is SGHNT, CDR2 YYREEE (reference sequence). The chain's CDR3 is CASRSGRDYSGTQYF. In nucleotides, the CDR3 is TGTGCCAGCAGGAGCGGGAGAGACTATTCGGGGACCCAGTACTTC.

This clone was seen a single time. V usage is TRBV7-3 and J usage is TRBJ2-6; D may be TRBD1 (6 bases). CDR1 and CDR2 (germline): SGHTA, FQGTGA. CDR3 length: 16 amino acids. Trimming pared 3 bases from V and 1 base from J, leaving 10 bases between. The CDR3, as DNA: TGTGCCAGCAGCTTCGGAGGACAGTCTGGGGCCAACGTCCTGACTTTC. This gives the protein CASSFGGQSGANVLTF.

The chain carries TRBV9 and TRBJ2-1; tentatively, D is TRBD1 (6 bases). The CDR3 runs 17 residues. CDR1 is SGDLS, CDR2 YYNGEE, per germline. V was pared by 0 bases and J by 0 bases, with 13 bases between. The CDR3, as DNA: TGTGCCAGCAGCGTAGACGGGCAGGGGTTCTCCTACAATGAGCAGTTCTTC. It specifies CASSVDGQGFSYNEQFF. The full variable domain, in which reference TRBV9 and TRBJ2-1 provide the parts outside the CDR3, is DSGVTQTPKHLITATGQRVTLRCSPRSGDLSVYWYQQSLDQGLQFLIQYYNGEERAKGNILERFSAQQFPDLHSELNLSSLELGDSALYFCASSVDGQGFSYNEQFFGPGTRLTVL.

V usage is TRBV7-3 and J usage is TRBJ2-1, with D possibly matching TRBD1 (6 bases). The V gene's germline CDR1 is SGHTA and CDR2 FQGTGA. The CDR3 sequence is 13 residues long. The V and J ends lost 4 bases and 10 bases respectively, with 14 bases between them. The CDR3 region is CASSWDGRGEQFF. For the CDR3, the DNA is TGTGCCAGCAGCTGGGACGGCAGGGGAGAGCAGTTCTTC.

This rearrangement joins TRBV6-5 to TRBJ1-2, with TRBD1 identical over 8 bases. Germline CDR1 is MNHEY and CDR2 is SVGAGI. The V and J ends lost 4 bases and 0 bases, in that order; junction bases with no gene match: 7. This CDR3 comprises 16 residues. As DNA, the CDR3 is TGTGCCAGCAGTTCGGACAGGGTGCGGACTAACTATGGCTACACCTTC. This sequence encodes CASSSDRVRTNYGYTF.

Points on this clone: Distinct nucleotide sequences in the sample also encode this CDR3. The gene calls are TRBV5-6 and TRBJ1-2; D uncertain. Deletions cut 2 bases from V and 4 bases from J, with 6 bases between. The CDR3 consists of 12 residues. The germline V gene encodes CDR1 SGHDT and CDR2 YYEEEE. CDR3 nucleotides: TGTGCCAGCAGCTTATCCCTCTATGGCTACACCTTC. It is translated as CASSLSLYGYTF.

V gene TRBV4-2 combines with J gene TRBJ1-5; perhaps TRBD1 as D (5 bases). V was trimmed by 0 bases and J by 3 bases, leaving 12 bases between them. Germline V gene lookup returns CDR1 LGHNA and CDR2 YNFKEQ. The CDR3 extends over 16 amino acids. The chain's CDR3 is CASSQDLRASNQPQHF. In DNA form, the CDR3 reads TGTGCCAGCAGCCAAGATCTCAGGGCCTCCAATCAGCCCCAGCATTTT.

The gene calls are TRBV10-3 and TRBJ1-6; perhaps TRBD1 as D (6 bases). V was shortened by 7 bases and J by 7 bases, with 11 bases between the two germline ends. The V gene's germline CDR1 is ENHRY and CDR2 SYGVKD. The CDR3 is 13 residues long. The CDR3 nucleotides are TGTGCCATCAAGGGGACACTCAATTCACCCCTCCACTTT. Amino acid sequence: CAIKGTLNSPLHF.

The CDR3 bases are TGTGCCAGCACCCTCCGGATAGACAGTGGCTACACCTTC. It encodes CASTLRIDSGYTF. The rearrangement joins TRBV28 to TRBJ1-2; D perhaps matches TRBD1 (5 bases). With 7 bases removed from V and 7 bases from J, the gap between germline ends came to 16 bases. The CDR3 loop spans 13 amino acids. CDR1 is MDHEN and CDR2 is SYDVKM in the germline V gene.

The rearrangement uses TRBV3-1 (or the pseudogene TRBV3-2) and TRBJ1-2; D remains ambiguous. V lost 1 base to trimming and J lost 6 bases, with 6 bases between them. The CDR3 loop spans 12 amino acids. In germline, CDR1 is LGHDT, CDR2 YNNKEL (reference sequence). The CDR3 nucleotides are TGTGCCAGCAGCCAAGCTACGGATGGCTACACCTTC. Encoded protein: CASSQATDGYTF.